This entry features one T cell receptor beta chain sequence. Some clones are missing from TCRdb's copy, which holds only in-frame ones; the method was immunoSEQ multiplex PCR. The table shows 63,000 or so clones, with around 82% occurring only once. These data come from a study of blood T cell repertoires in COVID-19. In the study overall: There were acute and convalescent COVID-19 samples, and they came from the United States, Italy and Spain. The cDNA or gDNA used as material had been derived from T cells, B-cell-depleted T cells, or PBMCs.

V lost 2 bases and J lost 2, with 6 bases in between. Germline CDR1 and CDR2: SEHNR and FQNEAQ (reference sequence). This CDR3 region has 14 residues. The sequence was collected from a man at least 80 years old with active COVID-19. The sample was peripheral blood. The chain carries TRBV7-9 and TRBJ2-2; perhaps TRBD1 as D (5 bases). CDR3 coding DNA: TGTGCCAGCAGCTTACAGGGTAACACCGGGGAGCTGTTTTTT. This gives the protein CASSLQGNTGELFF. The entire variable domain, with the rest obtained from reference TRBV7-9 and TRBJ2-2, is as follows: DTGVSQNPRHKITKRGQNVTFRCDPISEHNRLYWYRQTLGQGPEFLTYFQNEAQLEKSRLLSDRFSAERPKGSFSTLEIQRTEQGDSAMYLCASSLQGNTGELFFGEGSRLTVL.